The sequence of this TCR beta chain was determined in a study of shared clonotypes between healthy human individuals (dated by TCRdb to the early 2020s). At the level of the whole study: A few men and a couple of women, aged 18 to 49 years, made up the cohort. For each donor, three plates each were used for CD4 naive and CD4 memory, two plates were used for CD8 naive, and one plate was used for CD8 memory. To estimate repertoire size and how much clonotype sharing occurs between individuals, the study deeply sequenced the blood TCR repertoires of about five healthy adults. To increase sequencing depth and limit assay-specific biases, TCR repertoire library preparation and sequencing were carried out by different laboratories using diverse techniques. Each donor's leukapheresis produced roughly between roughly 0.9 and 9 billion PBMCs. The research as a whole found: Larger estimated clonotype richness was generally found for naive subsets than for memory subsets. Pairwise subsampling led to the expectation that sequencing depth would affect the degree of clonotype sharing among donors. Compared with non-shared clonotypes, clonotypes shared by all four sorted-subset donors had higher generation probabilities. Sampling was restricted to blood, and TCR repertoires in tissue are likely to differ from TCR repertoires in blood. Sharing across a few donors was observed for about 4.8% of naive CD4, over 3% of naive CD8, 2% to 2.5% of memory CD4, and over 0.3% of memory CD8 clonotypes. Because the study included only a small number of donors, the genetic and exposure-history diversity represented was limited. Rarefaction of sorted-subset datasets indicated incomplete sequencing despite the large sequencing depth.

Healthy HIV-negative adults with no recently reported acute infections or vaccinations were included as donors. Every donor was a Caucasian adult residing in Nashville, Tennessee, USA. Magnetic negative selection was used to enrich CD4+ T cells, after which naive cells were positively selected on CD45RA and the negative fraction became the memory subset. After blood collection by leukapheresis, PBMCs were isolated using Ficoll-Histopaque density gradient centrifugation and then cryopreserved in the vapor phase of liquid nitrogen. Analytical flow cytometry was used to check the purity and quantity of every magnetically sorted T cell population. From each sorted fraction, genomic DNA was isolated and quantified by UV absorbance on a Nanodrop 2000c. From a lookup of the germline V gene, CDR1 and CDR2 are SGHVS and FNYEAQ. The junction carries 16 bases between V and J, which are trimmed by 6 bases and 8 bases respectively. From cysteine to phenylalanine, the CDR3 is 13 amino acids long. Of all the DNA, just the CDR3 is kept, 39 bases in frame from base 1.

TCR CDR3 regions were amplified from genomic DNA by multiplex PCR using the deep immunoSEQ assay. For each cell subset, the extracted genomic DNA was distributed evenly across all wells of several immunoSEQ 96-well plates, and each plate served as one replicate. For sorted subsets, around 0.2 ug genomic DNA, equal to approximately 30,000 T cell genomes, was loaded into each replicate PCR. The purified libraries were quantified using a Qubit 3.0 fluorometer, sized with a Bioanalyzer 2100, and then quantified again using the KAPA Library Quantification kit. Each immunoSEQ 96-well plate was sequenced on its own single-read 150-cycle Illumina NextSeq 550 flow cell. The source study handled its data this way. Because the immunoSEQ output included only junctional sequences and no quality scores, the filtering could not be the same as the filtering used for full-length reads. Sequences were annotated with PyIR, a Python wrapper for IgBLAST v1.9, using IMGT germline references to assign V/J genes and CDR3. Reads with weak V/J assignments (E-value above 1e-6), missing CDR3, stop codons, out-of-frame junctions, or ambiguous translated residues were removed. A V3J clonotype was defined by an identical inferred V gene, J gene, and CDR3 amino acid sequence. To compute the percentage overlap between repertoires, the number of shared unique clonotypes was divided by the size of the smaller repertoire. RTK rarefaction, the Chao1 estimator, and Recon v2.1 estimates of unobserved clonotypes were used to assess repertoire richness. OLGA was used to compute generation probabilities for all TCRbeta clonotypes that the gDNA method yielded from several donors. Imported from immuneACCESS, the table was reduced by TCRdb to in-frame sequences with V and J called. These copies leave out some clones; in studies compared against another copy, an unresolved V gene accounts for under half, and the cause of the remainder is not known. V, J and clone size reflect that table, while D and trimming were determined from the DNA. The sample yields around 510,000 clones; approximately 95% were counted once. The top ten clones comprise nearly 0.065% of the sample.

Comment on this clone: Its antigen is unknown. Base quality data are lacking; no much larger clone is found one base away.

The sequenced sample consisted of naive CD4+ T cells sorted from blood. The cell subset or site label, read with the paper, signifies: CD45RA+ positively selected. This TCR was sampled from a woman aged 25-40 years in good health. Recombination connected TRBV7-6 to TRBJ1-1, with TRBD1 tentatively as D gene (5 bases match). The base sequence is TGTGCCAGCAGTTTAAATCAGGGTACCGAAGCTTTCTTT. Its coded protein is CASSLNQGTEAFF.